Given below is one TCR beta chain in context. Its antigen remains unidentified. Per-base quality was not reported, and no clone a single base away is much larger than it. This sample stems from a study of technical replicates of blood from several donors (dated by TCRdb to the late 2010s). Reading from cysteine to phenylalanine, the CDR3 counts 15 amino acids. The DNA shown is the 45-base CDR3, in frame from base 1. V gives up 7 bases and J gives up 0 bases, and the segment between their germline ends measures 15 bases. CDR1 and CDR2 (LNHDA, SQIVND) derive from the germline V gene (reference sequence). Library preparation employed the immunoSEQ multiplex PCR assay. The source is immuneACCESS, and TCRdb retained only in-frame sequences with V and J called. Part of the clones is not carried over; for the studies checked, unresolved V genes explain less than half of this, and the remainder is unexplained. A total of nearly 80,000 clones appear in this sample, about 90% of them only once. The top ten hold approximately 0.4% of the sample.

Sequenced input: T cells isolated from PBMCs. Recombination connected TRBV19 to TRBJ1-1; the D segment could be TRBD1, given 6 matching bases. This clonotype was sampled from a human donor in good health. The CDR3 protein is CASIPGGDMNTEAFF. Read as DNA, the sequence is TGTGCCAGTATCCCGGGGGGGGACATGAACACTGAAGCTTTCTTT.